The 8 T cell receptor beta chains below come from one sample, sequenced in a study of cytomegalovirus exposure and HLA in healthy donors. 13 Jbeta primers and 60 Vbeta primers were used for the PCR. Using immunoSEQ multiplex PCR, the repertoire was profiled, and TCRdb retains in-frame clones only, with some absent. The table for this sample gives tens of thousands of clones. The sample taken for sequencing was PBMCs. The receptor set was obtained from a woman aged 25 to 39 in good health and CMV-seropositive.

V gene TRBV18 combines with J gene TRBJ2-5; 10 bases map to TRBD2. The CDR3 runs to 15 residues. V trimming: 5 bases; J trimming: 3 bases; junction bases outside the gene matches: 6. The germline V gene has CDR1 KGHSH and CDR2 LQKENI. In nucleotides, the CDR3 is TGTGCCAGCTCATCCCTAGCGGGAGAGGAAGAGACCCAGTACTTC. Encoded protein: CASSSLAGEEETQYF.

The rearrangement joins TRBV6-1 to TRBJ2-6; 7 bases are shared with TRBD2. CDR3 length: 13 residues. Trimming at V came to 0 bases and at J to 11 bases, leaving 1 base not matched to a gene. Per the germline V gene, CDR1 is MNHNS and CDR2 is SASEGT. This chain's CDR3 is CASSEAGGDVLTF. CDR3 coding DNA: TGTGCCAGCAGTGAAGCGGGGGGGGACGTCCTGACTTTC.

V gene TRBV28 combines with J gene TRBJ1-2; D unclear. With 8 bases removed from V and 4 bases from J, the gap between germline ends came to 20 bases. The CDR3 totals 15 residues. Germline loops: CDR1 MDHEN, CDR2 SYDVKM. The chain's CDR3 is CASAEYSGVLYGYTF. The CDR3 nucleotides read TGTGCCAGCGCCGAATATTCCGGAGTACTCTATGGCTACACCTTC.

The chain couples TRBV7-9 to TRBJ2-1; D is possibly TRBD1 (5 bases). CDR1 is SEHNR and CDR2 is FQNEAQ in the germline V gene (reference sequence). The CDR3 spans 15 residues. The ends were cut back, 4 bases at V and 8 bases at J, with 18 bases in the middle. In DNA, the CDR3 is TGTGCCAGCAGCTCTCCGGACCCTTTAGGGGATGAGCAGTTCTTC. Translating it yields CASSSPDPLGDEQFF.

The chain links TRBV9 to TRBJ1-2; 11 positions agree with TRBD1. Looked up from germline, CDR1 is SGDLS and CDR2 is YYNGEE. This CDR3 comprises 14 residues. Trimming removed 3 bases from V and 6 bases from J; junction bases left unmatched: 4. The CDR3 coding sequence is TGTGCCAGCAGCGGGGACAGGGGGATAAATGGCTACACCTTC. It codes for CASSGDRGINGYTF.

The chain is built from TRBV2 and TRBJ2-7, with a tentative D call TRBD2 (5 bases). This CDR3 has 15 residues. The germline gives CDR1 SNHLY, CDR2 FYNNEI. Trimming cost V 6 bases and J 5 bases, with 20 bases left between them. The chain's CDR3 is CASSKGPSNVNEQYF. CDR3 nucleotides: TGTGCCAGCAGCAAAGGCCCTAGCAACGTGAACGAGCAGTACTTC.

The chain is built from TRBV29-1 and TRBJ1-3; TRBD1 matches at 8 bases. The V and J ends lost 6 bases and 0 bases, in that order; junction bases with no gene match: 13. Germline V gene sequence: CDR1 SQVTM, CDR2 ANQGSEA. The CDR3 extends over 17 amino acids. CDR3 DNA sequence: TGCAGCGTCACTGTGGAAGCAGGGGGCTTCTCTGGAAACACCATATATTTT. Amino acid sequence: CSVTVEAGGFSGNTIYF.

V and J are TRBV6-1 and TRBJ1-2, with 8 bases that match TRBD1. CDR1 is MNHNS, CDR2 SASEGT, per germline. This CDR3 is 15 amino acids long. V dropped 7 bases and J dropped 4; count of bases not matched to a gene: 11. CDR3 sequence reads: CASISRTGLGYGYTF. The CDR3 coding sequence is TGTGCCAGCATTAGCAGGACAGGGTTGGGCTATGGCTACACCTTC.